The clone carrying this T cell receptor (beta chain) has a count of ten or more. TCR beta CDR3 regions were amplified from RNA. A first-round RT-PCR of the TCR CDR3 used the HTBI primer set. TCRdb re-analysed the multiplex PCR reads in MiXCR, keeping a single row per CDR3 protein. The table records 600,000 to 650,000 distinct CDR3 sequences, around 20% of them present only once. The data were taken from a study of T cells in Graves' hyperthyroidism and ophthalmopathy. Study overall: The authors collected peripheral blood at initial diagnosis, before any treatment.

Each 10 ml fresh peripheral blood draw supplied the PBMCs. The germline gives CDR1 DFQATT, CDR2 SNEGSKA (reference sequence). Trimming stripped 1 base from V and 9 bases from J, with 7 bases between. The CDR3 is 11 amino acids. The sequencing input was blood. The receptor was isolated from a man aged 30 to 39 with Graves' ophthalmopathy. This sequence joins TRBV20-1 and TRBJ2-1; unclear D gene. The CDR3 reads CSARADGEQFF. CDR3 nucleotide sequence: TGCAGTGCTAGAGCGGACGGTGAGCAGTTCTTC.